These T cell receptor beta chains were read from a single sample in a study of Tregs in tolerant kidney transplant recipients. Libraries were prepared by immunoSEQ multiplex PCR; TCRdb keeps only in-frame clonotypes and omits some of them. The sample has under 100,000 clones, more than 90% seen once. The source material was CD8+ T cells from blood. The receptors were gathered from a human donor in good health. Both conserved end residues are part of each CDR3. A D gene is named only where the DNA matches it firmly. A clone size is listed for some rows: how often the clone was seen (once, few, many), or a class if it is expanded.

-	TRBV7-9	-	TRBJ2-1	TGTGCCAGCAGCCCCCGGGACGGAGGTTACAATGAGCAGTTCTTC	CASSPRDGGYNEQFF
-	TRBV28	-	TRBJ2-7	TGTGCCAGCAGCTTAAGTAAGGTCTACGAGCAGTACTTC	CASSLSKVYEQYF
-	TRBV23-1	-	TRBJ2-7	TGCGCCAGCAGTCCGCCGGTAGGGGGAAGGGGTTTAAGCTACGAGCAGTACTTC	CASSPPVGGRGLSYEQYF
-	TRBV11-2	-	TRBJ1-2	TGTGCCAGCAGCCCCGGACAGTTTAACTATGGCTACACCTTC	CASSPGQFNYGYTF
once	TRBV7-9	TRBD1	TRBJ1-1	TGTGCCAGCAGCTCGGGACAGGGGCCGAACACTGAAGCTTTCTTT	CASSSGQGPNTEAFF
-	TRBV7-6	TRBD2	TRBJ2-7	TGTGCCAGCACTTCTAGCGGGGGGGCAGAAAGCTCCTACGAGCAGTACTTC	CASTSSGGAESSYEQYF
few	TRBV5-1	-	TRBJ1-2	TGCGCCAGCAGCACACTAGACAGATTCTATGGCTACACCTTC	CASSTLDRFYGYTF
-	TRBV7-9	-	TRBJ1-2	TGTGCCAGCAGCTTCCGAGGGCCCGAACCCTATGGCTACACCTTC	CASSFRGPEPYGYTF
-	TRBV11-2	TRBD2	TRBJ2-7	TGTGCCAGCAGCCTGACAGAGGGACTAGCGGGAGTATACGAGCAGTACTTC	CASSLTEGLAGVYEQYF
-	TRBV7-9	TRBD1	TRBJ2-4	TGTGCCAGCAGCAAGACAGGGGGCGAGGGGAAAAACATTCAGTACTTC	CASSKTGGEGKNIQYF
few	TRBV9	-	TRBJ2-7	TGTGCCAGCAGCGTAGGTGTCAGGGACTACGAGCAGTACTTC	CASSVGVRDYEQYF
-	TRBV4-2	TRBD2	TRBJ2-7	TGTGCCAGCAGCCAAGCTACTAGCGGGGTATACTACGTCGAGCAGTACTTC	CASSQATSGVYYVEQYF
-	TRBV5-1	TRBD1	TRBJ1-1	TGCGCCAGCAGCTCCACAGGGGAGACTGAAGCTTTCTTT	CASSSTGETEAFF